This is a list of T cell receptor beta chains from one sample in a study of T cells in Graves' hyperthyroidism and ophthalmopathy. One entry per CDR3 protein results from TCRdb running MiXCR on the multiplex PCR reads. The sample lists about 740,000 distinct CDR3 sequences, roughly 15% seen once, with 10% in the top ten. Sequencing used blood. The source of these receptors is a woman between 18 and 29 years old with Graves' hyperthyroidism. The CDR3 runs from the conserved cysteine through the conserved F or W. D genes are given only for firm matches. Part of the rows lack a size; the others show once, few, many or a class for expanded clones.

V gene: TRBV3-1; J gene: TRBJ1-5; D gene: NA; clone size: few; CDR3 DNA: TGTGCCAGCAGCCAAGATTTTGTCAGCCCCCAGCATTTT; CDR3 protein: CASSQDFVSPQHF
V gene: TRBV2; J gene: TRBJ1-3; D gene: NA; clone size: few; CDR3 DNA: TGTGCCAGCAGTGAATTAGGGGTTCTCTCTGGAAACACCATATATTTT; CDR3 protein: CASSELGVLSGNTIYF
V gene: TRBV27; J gene: TRBJ1-2; D gene: NA; clone size: many; CDR3 DNA: TGTGCCAGCAGGGGATCGAGGGGCCGCTATGGCTACACCTTC; CDR3 protein: CASRGSRGRYGYTF
V gene: TRBV9; J gene: TRBJ1-1; D gene: NA; clone size: NA; CDR3 DNA: TGTGCCAGCAGCGCTGGTGGGGCGCCTTACACTGAAGCTTTCTTT; CDR3 protein: CASSAGGAPYTEAFF
V gene: TRBV7-9; J gene: TRBJ1-2; D gene: TRBD1; clone size: few; CDR3 DNA: TGTGCCAGCAGCTTAGGCGGGACAGAAACAAACTATGGCTACACCTTC; CDR3 protein: CASSLGGTETNYGYTF
V gene: TRBV18; J gene: TRBJ1-5; D gene: NA; clone size: many; CDR3 DNA: TGTGCCAGCTCACATACAGAGTATAGCAATCAGCCCCAGCATTTT; CDR3 protein: CASSHTEYSNQPQHF
V gene: TRBV12-5; J gene: TRBJ2-5; D gene: NA; clone size: many; CDR3 DNA: TGTGCTAGTGGTACCGCGTGGGTGGGATCCCAGTACTTC; CDR3 protein: CASGTAWVGSQYF
V gene: TRBV7-9; J gene: TRBJ2-7; D gene: NA; clone size: NA; CDR3 DNA: TGTGCCAGCAGCTTAGCATGGGACGAGCAGTACTTC; CDR3 protein: CASSLAWDEQYF
V gene: TRBV18; J gene: TRBJ2-1; D gene: NA; clone size: many; CDR3 DNA: TGTGCCAGCTCACCTCCCTCGGGGCGACAGTTCCCTAATGAGCAGTTCTTC; CDR3 protein: CASSPPSGRQFPNEQFF
V gene: TRBV12-3/TRBV12-4; J gene: TRBJ1-5; D gene: NA; clone size: many; CDR3 DNA: TGTGCCAGCAGTTTTGGCAGGGTGAATCAGCCCCAGCATTTT; CDR3 protein: CASSFGRVNQPQHF
V gene: TRBV6-2/TRBV6-3; J gene: TRBJ1-2; D gene: NA; clone size: NA; CDR3 DNA: TGTGCCAGCAGTGACCCGGCGGGGGGCGCCTATGGCTACACCTTC; CDR3 protein: CASSDPAGGAYGYTF
V gene: TRBV3-1; J gene: TRBJ2-2; D gene: TRBD2; clone size: few; CDR3 DNA: TGTGCCAGCAGCCAAGGGACTAGCTTCGGGGAGCTGTTTTTT; CDR3 protein: CASSQGTSFGELFF
V gene: TRBV6-4; J gene: TRBJ1-2; D gene: NA; clone size: many; CDR3 DNA: TGTGCCAGCAGTGACGGGATTAAGGGGTTCCAAGCTAACTATGGCTACACCTTC; CDR3 protein: CASSDGIKGFQANYGYTF
V gene: TRBV7-9; J gene: TRBJ1-4; D gene: NA; clone size: few; CDR3 DNA: TGTGCCAGCAGCTTCCTCAACCCGGAAAAACTGTTTTTT; CDR3 protein: CASSFLNPEKLFF
V gene: TRBV19; J gene: TRBJ1-4; D gene: NA; clone size: NA; CDR3 DNA: TGTGCCAGTAGTACCCGGGACACAGTGAATGAAAAACTGTTTTTT; CDR3 protein: CASSTRDTVNEKLFF
V gene: TRBV6-1; J gene: TRBJ2-5; D gene: NA; clone size: NA; CDR3 DNA: TGTGCCAGCAGGGAGGGACGTCAAGGGGGGTACCAAGAGACCCAGTACTTC; CDR3 protein: CASREGRQGGYQETQYF
V gene: TRBV13; J gene: TRBJ2-1; D gene: TRBD2; clone size: many; CDR3 DNA: TGTGCCAGCCATGGACTAGCGGGAGATAATGAGCAGTTCTTC; CDR3 protein: CASHGLAGDNEQFF
V gene: TRBV2; J gene: TRBJ2-1; D gene: TRBD2; clone size: many; CDR3 DNA: TGTGCCAGCCAGGGACTAGCGGGAGCCTTCGGCAATGAGCAGTTCTTC; CDR3 protein: CASQGLAGAFGNEQFF
V gene: TRBV19; J gene: TRBJ2-3; D gene: NA; clone size: NA; CDR3 DNA: TGTGCCAGTAGTGGTTCTGAGACAGTCCGCACAGATACGCAGTATTTT; CDR3 protein: CASSGSETVRTDTQYF
V gene: TRBV5-1; J gene: TRBJ2-5; D gene: NA; clone size: many; CDR3 DNA: TGCGCCAGCAGCGCAGACGGCTCCGGGGGGACCCAGTACTTC; CDR3 protein: CASSADGSGGTQYF
V gene: TRBV29-1; J gene: TRBJ2-7; D gene: NA; clone size: NA; CDR3 DNA: TGCAGCGTGGGGGACGGTTACGAGCAGTACTTC; CDR3 protein: CSVGDGYEQYF
V gene: TRBV20-1; J gene: TRBJ1-4; D gene: NA; clone size: many; CDR3 DNA: TGCAGTGCTAGGGGGCAACAGGCGTCAACTAATGAAAAACTGTTTTTT; CDR3 protein: CSARGQQASTNEKLFF
V gene: TRBV24-1; J gene: TRBJ1-2; D gene: TRBD1; clone size: NA; CDR3 DNA: TGTGCCACCAGTGAGGGGACAGGGACCTATGGCTACACCTTC; CDR3 protein: CATSEGTGTYGYTF
V gene: TRBV12-5; J gene: TRBJ2-5; D gene: TRBD2; clone size: few; CDR3 DNA: TGTGCTAGTGGCGGACTAGCGGGAGAGGAAGAAGAGACCCAGTACTTC; CDR3 protein: CASGGLAGEEEETQYF
V gene: TRBV10-3; J gene: TRBJ2-3; D gene: TRBD2; clone size: NA; CDR3 DNA: TGTGCCATCAGTCCGGGACTAGCGGGAGTGGCAGATACGCAGTATTTT; CDR3 protein: CAISPGLAGVADTQYF
V gene: TRBV10-2; J gene: TRBJ2-5; D gene: TRBD1; clone size: many; CDR3 DNA: TGCGCCAGCAGCCTGACCGGGACAGCAGAGACCCAGTACTTC; CDR3 protein: CASSLTGTAETQYF
V gene: TRBV12-3/TRBV12-4; J gene: TRBJ2-7; D gene: TRBD2; clone size: many; CDR3 DNA: TGTGCCAGCAGTCGTCGTTCTAGCGGGAGTGTCTACGAGCAGTACTTC; CDR3 protein: CASSRRSSGSVYEQYF
V gene: TRBV6-1; J gene: TRBJ2-5; D gene: TRBD2; clone size: NA; CDR3 DNA: TGTGCCAGCAGTGAGTTGGGAGCGGGGGCCCAGTACTTC; CDR3 protein: CASSELGAGAQYF
V gene: TRBV29-1; J gene: TRBJ2-7; D gene: NA; clone size: few; CDR3 DNA: TGCAGCGCCCGTTTGTATAGTTCCTACGAGCAGTACTTC; CDR3 protein: CSARLYSSYEQYF
V gene: TRBV6-1; J gene: TRBJ2-7; D gene: TRBD2; clone size: few; CDR3 DNA: TGTGCCGTAAGACTAGCCGACTCCTACGAGCAGTACTTC; CDR3 protein: CAVRLADSYEQYF
V gene: TRBV20-1; J gene: TRBJ2-5; D gene: NA; clone size: NA; CDR3 DNA: TGCAGTGCTGTGCAGTGGCAGGAGACCCAGTACTTC; CDR3 protein: CSAVQWQETQYF
V gene: TRBV7-9; J gene: TRBJ1-6; D gene: NA; clone size: few; CDR3 DNA: TGTGCCAGCAGCTTAAGTGGACGGACGAATTCACCCCTCCACTTT; CDR3 protein: CASSLSGRTNSPLHF
V gene: TRBV14; J gene: TRBJ1-1; D gene: NA; clone size: few; CDR3 DNA: TGTGCCAGCAGCCAAGATTGGTGGGGGGACTTCGTAAAAAGAACTGAAGCTTTCTTT; CDR3 protein: CASSQDWWGDFVKRTEAFF
V gene: TRBV6-1; J gene: TRBJ2-3; D gene: NA; clone size: many; CDR3 DNA: TGTGCCAGCACTCCGGGACTCGGCTCAGATACGCAGTATTTT; CDR3 protein: CASTPGLGSDTQYF
V gene: TRBV24-1; J gene: TRBJ2-1; D gene: NA; clone size: many; CDR3 DNA: TGTGCCACCAGTGACCCGGGAGAGGGCCGTTACAATGAGCAGTTCTTC; CDR3 protein: CATSDPGEGRYNEQFF
V gene: TRBV7-3; J gene: TRBJ2-1; D gene: TRBD2; clone size: many; CDR3 DNA: TGTGCCAGCAGCTACTCCGGACTAGCGGGAAATGAGCAGTTCTTC; CDR3 protein: CASSYSGLAGNEQFF
V gene: TRBV7-9; J gene: TRBJ1-1; D gene: TRBD1; clone size: NA; CDR3 DNA: TGTGCCAGCAGAAACAGGGGGCCCACTGAAGCTTTCTTT; CDR3 protein: CASRNRGPTEAFF
V gene: TRBV14; J gene: TRBJ2-5; D gene: NA; clone size: NA; CDR3 DNA: TGTGCCAGCAGCCAAGACGTCGGTCAGCGCGGAACCCAGTACTTC; CDR3 protein: CASSQDVGQRGTQYF
V gene: TRBV28; J gene: TRBJ2-7; D gene: TRBD1; clone size: many; CDR3 DNA: TGTGCCAGCAGTTTATCGGACAGGTTGTACGAGCAGTACTTC; CDR3 protein: CASSLSDRLYEQYF
V gene: TRBV11-2; J gene: TRBJ2-1; D gene: TRBD1; clone size: many; CDR3 DNA: TGTGCCAGCAGCTTGACAGGGGGTACCGTGGATGAGCAGTTCTTC; CDR3 protein: CASSLTGGTVDEQFF
V gene: TRBV19; J gene: TRBJ1-5; D gene: NA; clone size: few; CDR3 DNA: TGTGCCAGTAGTGCCTTATCAAATAGCAATCAGCCCCAGCATTTT; CDR3 protein: CASSALSNSNQPQHF
V gene: TRBV25-1; J gene: TRBJ1-5; D gene: TRBD1; clone size: once; CDR3 DNA: TGTGCCAGCCCTCGAATTCCGGGACAGGGATATAGGAATAGCAATCAGCCCCAGCATTTT; CDR3 protein: CASPRIPGQGYRNSNQPQHF
V gene: TRBV24-1; J gene: TRBJ2-1; D gene: NA; clone size: NA; CDR3 DNA: TGTGCCACCAGTGATCCCTCCCCGGAGAAGGGGTACAATGAGCAGTTCTTC; CDR3 protein: CATSDPSPEKGYNEQFF
V gene: TRBV20-1; J gene: TRBJ1-2; D gene: NA; clone size: many; CDR3 DNA: TGCAGTGCTAGTTTGGGGTTCGACCGCGCTAGTGGCTACACCTTC; CDR3 protein: CSASLGFDRASGYTF
V gene: TRBV12-3/TRBV12-4; J gene: TRBJ1-1; D gene: NA; clone size: NA; CDR3 DNA: TGTGCCAGCGGTTTGTGGCCCACTGAAGCTTTCTTT; CDR3 protein: CASGLWPTEAFF
V gene: TRBV7-9; J gene: TRBJ2-5; D gene: TRBD2; clone size: NA; CDR3 DNA: TGCGCCAGCAGCCAAGAATTTACAGGGTCGTTTTCCGGGAGGGCCTCAGAGACCCAGTACTTC; CDR3 protein: CASSQEFTGSFSGRASETQYF
V gene: TRBV5-1; J gene: TRBJ2-6; D gene: TRBD1; clone size: NA; CDR3 DNA: TGCGCCAGCAGCCGGTTGGGACAGGGGACTTCCCCTGGGGCCAACGTCCTGACTTTC; CDR3 protein: CASSRLGQGTSPGANVLTF
V gene: TRBV7-2; J gene: TRBJ2-7; D gene: TRBD2; clone size: NA; CDR3 DNA: TGTGCCAGCAGCTTAGCAGGCGGCGGGAGGTGGAGGTACGAGCAGTACTTC; CDR3 protein: CASSLAGGGRWRYEQYF
V gene: TRBV6-6; J gene: TRBJ2-7; D gene: TRBD2; clone size: many; CDR3 DNA: TGTGCCAGCAGTTACGGTCTAGCGGGATACGACGAGCAGTACTTC; CDR3 protein: CASSYGLAGYDEQYF
V gene: TRBV29-1; J gene: TRBJ1-2; D gene: TRBD1; clone size: NA; CDR3 DNA: TGCAGCGTAGGACAGGGCTTGTGGGGCTACACCTTC; CDR3 protein: CSVGQGLWGYTF